These T cell receptor beta chains were read from a single sample in a study of blood T cell repertoires in COVID-19. This table comes from immunoSEQ multiplex PCR, and its TCRdb copy is limited to in-frame clones, with some not included. The top ten clones hold approximately 1% of a sample with hundreds of thousands of clones, 88% of them seen once. The specimen sequenced was PBMCs or T cells enriched from blood (not recorded which). These receptors were collected from a woman aged 25 to 39 who had recovered from COVID-19. Each CDR3 is given with its conserved first and last residue. D genes are given only for firm matches. Not every row has a clone size; where given, it reads once, few, many or a size class.

d_call j_call clone_size v_call cdr3_nt cdr3_aa
- TRBJ2-1 - TRBV5-1 TGCGCCAGCAGCTTGGCTCCTAGTCCCAATGAGCAGTTCTTC CASSLAPSPNEQFF
TRBD1 TRBJ1-3 few TRBV3-1/TRBV3-2 TGTGCCAGCAGCCAAGTTTGGACAGGGGATGGAAACACCATATATTTT CASSQVWTGDGNTIYF
- TRBJ2-1 - TRBV9 TGTGCCAGCAGCGTAGCCTCCAGGGTAGATGAGCAGTTCTTC CASSVASRVDEQFF
TRBD2 TRBJ2-1 - TRBV12-5 TGTGCTAGTGCCCTAGCGGGGCTCTACAATGAGCAGTTCTTC CASALAGLYNEQFF
TRBD2 TRBJ2-7 - TRBV5-1 TGCGCCAGCAGCTTGTCCCCTAGCGGGGGAGCCTACGAGCAGTACTTC CASSLSPSGGAYEQYF
TRBD1 TRBJ2-7 - TRBV5-6 TGTGCCAGCAGCTTTACTGGGACAGGGGAGGACGAGCAGTACTTC CASSFTGTGEDEQYF
TRBD1 TRBJ2-2 - TRBV6-2/TRBV6-3 TGTGCCAGCAGTTACTCTAGGACAGGGGGCCGATCGAACACCGGGGAGCTGTTTTTT CASSYSRTGGRSNTGELFF
- TRBJ2-7 - TRBV20-1 TGCAGTGCTAGTTTCGGGTACGAGCAGTACTTC CSASFGYEQYF
- TRBJ2-7 - TRBV28 TGTGCCACTGGACAGCCGAACTACGAGCAGTACTTC CATGQPNYEQYF
TRBD1 TRBJ2-5 - TRBV11-2 TGTGCCAGCAGCTTAGGACAGGGGGCCGGAGAAACCCAGTACTTC CASSLGQGAGETQYF
- TRBJ2-5 - TRBV28 TGTGCCAGCAGTTTACTCCGAGAGACCCAGTACTTC CASSLLRETQYF
TRBD2 TRBJ2-2 - TRBV19 TGTGCCAGTAGTATTGACGGACTAGCGGGATCAACCGGGGAGCTGTTTTTT CASSIDGLAGSTGELFF
- TRBJ2-3 - TRBV7-9 TGTGCCAGCAGCCAACCGCCAGACACAGATACGCAGTATTTT CASSQPPDTDTQYF
- TRBJ1-3 - TRBV9 TGTGCCAGCAGCTCCCCAGCGGGAAACACCATATATTTT CASSSPAGNTIYF
TRBD2 TRBJ2-3 - TRBV28 TGTGCCAGCAGTTTAACCTATTCCTTTGCGCGGGAGAAGACAGATACGCAGTATTTT CASSLTYSFAREKTDTQYF
- TRBJ1-1 - TRBV27 TGTGCCAGCAGTTCTCTTATGGGGGGTGAAGCTTTCTTT CASSSLMGGEAFF
TRBD2 TRBJ2-1 - TRBV11-2 TGTGCCAGCAGCTTAACGGCGGGAGGCAAGGATGAGCAGTTCTTC CASSLTAGGKDEQFF
- TRBJ2-3 - TRBV9 TGTGCCAGCAGCGTAGGGTCTAGCAGAAGCACAGATACGCAGTATTTT CASSVGSSRSTDTQYF
TRBD2 TRBJ2-3 - TRBV4-1 TGCGCCAGCAGCCAAATTAGCGGGGGAGTAAACACAGATACGCAGTATTTT CASSQISGGVNTDTQYF
TRBD1 TRBJ2-7 - TRBV14 TGTGCCAGCAGCCACGGACAGGCTTACGAGCAGTACTTC CASSHGQAYEQYF
- TRBJ2-3 - TRBV10-3 TGTGCCATCAGTGACAGGCCAAACACAGATACGCAGTATTTT CAISDRPNTDTQYF
TRBD1 TRBJ1-2 - TRBV6-5 TGTGCCAGCAGCCGGGACAGGGGCTATGGCTACACCTTC CASSRDRGYGYTF
- TRBJ1-2 - TRBV9 TGTGCCAGCAGCCAAGAGGGGGACTATGGCTACACCTTC CASSQEGDYGYTF
TRBD2 TRBJ2-5 - TRBV3-1/TRBV3-2 TGTGCCAGCAGCACCTGGACTAGCGGCCAAGAGACCCAGTACTTC CASSTWTSGQETQYF
- TRBJ1-2 - TRBV2 TGTGCCAGCAATCTACTACAGGTCGACGGGGGCTACACCTTC CASNLLQVDGGYTF
TRBD2 TRBJ2-7 once TRBV7-9 TGTGCCAGTAGCCCCCTTCTAGCGGGAGATTTCTACGAGCAGTACTTC CASSPLLAGDFYEQYF
- TRBJ1-2 few TRBV6-5 TGTGCCAGCAGTCGAGGGGGACTAATAAATGGCTACACCTTC CASSRGGLINGYTF
- TRBJ1-5 - TRBV4-2 TGTGCCAGCAGCCAACCGACAGCCCTCGGAGATCAGCCCCAGCATTTT CASSQPTALGDQPQHF
TRBD1 TRBJ1-2 - TRBV5-4 TGTGCCAGCAGCTTAAGACAGGGCCCGTATGGCTACACCTTC CASSLRQGPYGYTF
- TRBJ2-7 - TRBV19 TGTGCCAGTAGTATAGACACCGGGTTAACCTACGAGCAGTACTTC CASSIDTGLTYEQYF
TRBD2 TRBJ2-1 - TRBV7-2 TGTGCCAGCAGCCCTAGGACTAGCCCACAAACGAGGGGTACCCAGTTCTTC CASSPRTSPQTRGTQFF
- TRBJ2-1 - TRBV27 TGTGCCAGCGGACAAGTGGGTCTATACAATGAGCAGTTCTTC CASGQVGLYNEQFF
- TRBJ1-3 - TRBV28 TGTGCCAGCACCCCCTTCTCTGGAAACACCATATATTTT CASTPFSGNTIYF